This T cell receptor beta chain derives from a study of CD8 T cells in Susac syndrome. With 0 bases removed from V and 4 bases from J, the gap between germline ends came to 13 bases. The CDR3 consists of 16 residues. Germline lookup yields CDR1 SGHAT and CDR2 FQNNGV. This clonotype came up a few times. Its antigen is unknown. Study-level results: The CD4+ T cell repertoires, which came from Susac syndrome patients, showed no sign of clonal expansion.

Random hexamers were used to reverse transcribe roughly 0.45 to 1 ug of RNA. The authors amplified TCR beta CDR3 across 54 Vbeta and 13 Jbeta using immunoSEQ multiplex PCR. TCRdb re-called the immunoSEQ multiplex PCR reads with MiXCR, one entry per CDR3 protein. This table holds more than 200,000 distinct CDR3 sequences, about 95% found once. The chain recombines TRBV11-2 with TRBJ1-5; unclear D gene. This TCR derives from a human donor with Susac syndrome. The specimen sequenced was CD4+ T cells from PBMCs. The CDR3 bases are TGTGCCAGCAGCTTAGATCTGGGAAGGTATAATCAGCCCCAGCATTTT. This translates into CASSLDLGRYNQPQHF.